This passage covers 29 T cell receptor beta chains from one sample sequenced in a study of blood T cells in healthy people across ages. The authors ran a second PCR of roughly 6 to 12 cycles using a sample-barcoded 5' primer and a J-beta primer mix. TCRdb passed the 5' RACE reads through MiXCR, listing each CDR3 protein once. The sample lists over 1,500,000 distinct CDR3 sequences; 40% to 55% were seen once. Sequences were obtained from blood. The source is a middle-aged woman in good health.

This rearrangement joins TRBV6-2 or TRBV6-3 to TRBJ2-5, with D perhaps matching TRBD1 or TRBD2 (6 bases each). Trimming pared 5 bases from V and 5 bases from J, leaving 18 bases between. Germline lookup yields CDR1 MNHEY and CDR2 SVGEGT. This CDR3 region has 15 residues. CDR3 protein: CASSRGAGDFETQYF. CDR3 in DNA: TGTGCCAGCAGTCGTGGGGCAGGGGACTTTGAGACCCAGTACTTC.

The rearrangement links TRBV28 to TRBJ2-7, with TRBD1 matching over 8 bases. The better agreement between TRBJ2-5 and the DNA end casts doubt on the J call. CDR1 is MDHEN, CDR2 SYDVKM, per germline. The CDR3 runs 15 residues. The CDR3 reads CASSPATGGRETQYF. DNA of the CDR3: TGTGCCAGCAGTCCGGCCACAGGGGGACGAGAGACCCAGTACTTC.

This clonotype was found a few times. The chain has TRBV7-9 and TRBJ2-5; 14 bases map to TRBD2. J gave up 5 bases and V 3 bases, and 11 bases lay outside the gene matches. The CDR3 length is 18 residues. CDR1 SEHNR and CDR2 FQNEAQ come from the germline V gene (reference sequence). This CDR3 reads CASSFTGLAGAGEETQYF. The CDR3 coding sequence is TGTGCCAGCAGCTTCACGGGACTAGCGGGGGCCGGGGAGGAGACCCAGTACTTC.

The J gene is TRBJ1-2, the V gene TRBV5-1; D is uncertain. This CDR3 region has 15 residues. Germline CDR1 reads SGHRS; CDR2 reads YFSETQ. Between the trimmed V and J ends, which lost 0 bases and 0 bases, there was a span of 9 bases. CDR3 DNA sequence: TGCGCCAGCAGCTTGGCCGGGGATCCTAACTATGGCTACACCTTC. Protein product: CASSLAGDPNYGYTF. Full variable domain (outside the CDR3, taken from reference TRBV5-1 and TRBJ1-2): KAGVTQTPRYLIKTRGQQVTLSCSPISGHRSVSWYQQTPGQGLQFLFEYFSETQRNKGNFPGRFSGRQFSNSRSEMNVSTLELGDSALYLCASSLAGDPNYGYTFGSGTRLTVV.

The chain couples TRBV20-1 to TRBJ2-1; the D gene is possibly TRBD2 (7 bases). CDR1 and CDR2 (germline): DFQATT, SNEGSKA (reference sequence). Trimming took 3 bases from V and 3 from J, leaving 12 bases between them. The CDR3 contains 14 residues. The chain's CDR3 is CSASGGRNYNEQFF. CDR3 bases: TGCAGTGCTAGCGGGGGGCGCAACTACAATGAGCAGTTCTTC.

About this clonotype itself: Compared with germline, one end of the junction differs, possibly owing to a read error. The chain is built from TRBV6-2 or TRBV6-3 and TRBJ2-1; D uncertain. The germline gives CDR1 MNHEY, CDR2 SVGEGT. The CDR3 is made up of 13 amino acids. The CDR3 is CASSLGSYNGQFF. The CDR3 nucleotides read TGTGCCAGCAGTCTGGGGTCTTACAATGGGCAGTTCTTC.

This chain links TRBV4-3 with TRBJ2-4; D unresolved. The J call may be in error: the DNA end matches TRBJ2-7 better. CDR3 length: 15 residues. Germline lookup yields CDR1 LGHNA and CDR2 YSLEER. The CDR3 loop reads CASSQDPVRTYEQYF. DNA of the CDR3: TGCGCCAGCAGCCAAGATCCCGTCAGGACCTACGAGCAGTACTTC.

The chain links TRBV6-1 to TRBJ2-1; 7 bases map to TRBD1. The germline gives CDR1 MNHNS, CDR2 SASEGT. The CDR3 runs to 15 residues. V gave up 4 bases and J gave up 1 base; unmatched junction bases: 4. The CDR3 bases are TGTGCCAGCAGTGGGGGACAGTGGTCCTACAATGAGCAGTTCTTC. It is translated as CASSGGQWSYNEQFF.

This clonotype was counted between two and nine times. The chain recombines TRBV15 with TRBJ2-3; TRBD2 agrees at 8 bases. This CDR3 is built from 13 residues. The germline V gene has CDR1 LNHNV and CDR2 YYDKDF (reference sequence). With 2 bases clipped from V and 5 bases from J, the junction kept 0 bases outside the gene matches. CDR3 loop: CATSRLAGDTQYF. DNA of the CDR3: TGTGCCACCAGCAGACTAGCGGGAGATACGCAGTATTTT.

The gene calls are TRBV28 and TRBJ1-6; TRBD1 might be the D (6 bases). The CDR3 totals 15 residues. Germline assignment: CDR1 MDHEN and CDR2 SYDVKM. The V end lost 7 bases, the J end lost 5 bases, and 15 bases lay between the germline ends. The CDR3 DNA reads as TGTGCCAGCATTACCAGGGGATACGATAATTCACCCCTCCACTTT. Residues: CASITRGYDNSPLHF.

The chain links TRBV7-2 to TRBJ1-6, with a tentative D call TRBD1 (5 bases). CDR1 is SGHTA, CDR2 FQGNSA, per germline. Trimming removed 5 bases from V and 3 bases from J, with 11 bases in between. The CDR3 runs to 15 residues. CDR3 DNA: TGTGCCAGCAGCGGGACCCGGGACTATAATTCACCCCTCCACTTT. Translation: CASSGTRDYNSPLHF.

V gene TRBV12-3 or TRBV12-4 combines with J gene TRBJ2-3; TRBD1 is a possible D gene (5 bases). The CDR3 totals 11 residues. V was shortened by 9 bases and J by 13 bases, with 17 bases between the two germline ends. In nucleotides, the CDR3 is TGTGCCAGAGCCCGAGGACATGTGGAGTATTTT. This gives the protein CARARGHVEYF.

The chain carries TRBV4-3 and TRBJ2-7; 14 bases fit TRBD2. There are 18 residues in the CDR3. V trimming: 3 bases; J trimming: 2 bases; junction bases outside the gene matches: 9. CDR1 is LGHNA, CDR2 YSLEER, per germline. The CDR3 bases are TGCGCCAGCAGCCATGATCTAGGACTAGCGGGGGGTCCCTACGAGCAGTACTTC. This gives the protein CASSHDLGLAGGPYEQYF.

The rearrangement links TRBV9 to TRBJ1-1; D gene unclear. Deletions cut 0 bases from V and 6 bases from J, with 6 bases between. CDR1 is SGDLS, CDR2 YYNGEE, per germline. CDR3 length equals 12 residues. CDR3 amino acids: CASSVGAAEAFF. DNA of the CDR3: TGTGCCAGCAGCGTAGGGGCGGCTGAAGCTTTCTTT.

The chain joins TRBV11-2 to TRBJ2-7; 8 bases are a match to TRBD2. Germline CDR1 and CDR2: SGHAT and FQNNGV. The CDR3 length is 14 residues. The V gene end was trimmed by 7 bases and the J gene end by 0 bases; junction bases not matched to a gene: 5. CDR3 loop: CASNGGGISYEQYF. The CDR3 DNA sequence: TGTGCCAGCAACGGCGGGGGGATCTCCTACGAGCAGTACTTC. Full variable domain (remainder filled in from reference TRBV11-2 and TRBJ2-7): EAGVAQSPRYKIIEKRQSVAFWCNPISGHATLYWYQQILGQGPKLLIQFQNNGVVDDSQLPKDRFSAERLKGVDSTLKIQPAKLEDSAVYLCASNGGGISYEQYFGPGTRLTVT.

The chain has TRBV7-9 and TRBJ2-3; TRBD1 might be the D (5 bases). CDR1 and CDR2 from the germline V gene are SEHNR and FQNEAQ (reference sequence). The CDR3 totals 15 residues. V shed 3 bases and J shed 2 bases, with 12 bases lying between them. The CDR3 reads CASSLTALTTDTQYF. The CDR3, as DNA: TGTGCCAGCAGCTTGACAGCGCTTACCACAGATACGCAGTATTTT.

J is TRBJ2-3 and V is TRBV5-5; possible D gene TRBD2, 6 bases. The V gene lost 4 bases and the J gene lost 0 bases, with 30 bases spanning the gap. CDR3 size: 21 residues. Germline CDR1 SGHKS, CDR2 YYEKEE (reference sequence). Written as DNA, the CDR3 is TGTGCCAGCAGCCTACGACATAATATCGAAGGCAGGGACTTTAGCACAGATACGCAGTATTTT. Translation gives CASSLRHNIEGRDFSTDTQYF.

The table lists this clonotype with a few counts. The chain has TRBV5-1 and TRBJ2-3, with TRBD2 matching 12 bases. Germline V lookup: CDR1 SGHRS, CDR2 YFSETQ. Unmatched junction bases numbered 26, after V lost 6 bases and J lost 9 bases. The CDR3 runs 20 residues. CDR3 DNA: TGCGCCAGCACGGGACTAGCGGGCGACGATACGAGTCTGGTACTTCGCACGCAGTATTTT. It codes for CASTGLAGDDTSLVLRTQYF.

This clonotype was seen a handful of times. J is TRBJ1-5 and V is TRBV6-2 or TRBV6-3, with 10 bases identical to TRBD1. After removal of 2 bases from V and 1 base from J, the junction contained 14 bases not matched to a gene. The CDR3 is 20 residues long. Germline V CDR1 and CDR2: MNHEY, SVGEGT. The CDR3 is CASSYEPGQGSRRSNQPQHF. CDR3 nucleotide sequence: TGTGCCAGCAGTTACGAACCGGGACAGGGGAGTAGAAGGAGCAATCAGCCCCAGCATTTT.

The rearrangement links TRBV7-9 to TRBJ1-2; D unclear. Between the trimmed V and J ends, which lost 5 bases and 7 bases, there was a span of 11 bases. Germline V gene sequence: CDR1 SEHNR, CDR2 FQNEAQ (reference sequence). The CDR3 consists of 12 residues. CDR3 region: CASSPFGCGYTF. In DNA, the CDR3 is TGTGCCAGCAGCCCCTTCGGATGTGGCTACACCTTC.

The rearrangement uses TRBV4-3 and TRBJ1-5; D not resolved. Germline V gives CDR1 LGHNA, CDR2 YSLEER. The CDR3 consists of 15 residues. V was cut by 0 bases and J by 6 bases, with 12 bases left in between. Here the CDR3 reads CASSQDSHVGQPQHF. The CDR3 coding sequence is TGCGCCAGCAGCCAAGATTCGCATGTGGGTCAGCCCCAGCATTTT.

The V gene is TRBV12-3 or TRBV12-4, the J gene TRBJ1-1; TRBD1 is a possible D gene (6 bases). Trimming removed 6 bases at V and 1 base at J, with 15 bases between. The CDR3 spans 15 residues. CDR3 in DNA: TGTGCCAGCAGATCTGGACAGCCTTGGAACACTGAAGCTTTCTTT. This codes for CASRSGQPWNTEAFF.

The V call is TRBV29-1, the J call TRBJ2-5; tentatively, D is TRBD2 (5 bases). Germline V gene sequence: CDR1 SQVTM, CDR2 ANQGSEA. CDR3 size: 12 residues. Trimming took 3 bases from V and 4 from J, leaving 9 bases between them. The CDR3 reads CSVDVAGETQYF. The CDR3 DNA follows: TGCAGCGTTGACGTGGCGGGAGAGACCCAGTACTTC.

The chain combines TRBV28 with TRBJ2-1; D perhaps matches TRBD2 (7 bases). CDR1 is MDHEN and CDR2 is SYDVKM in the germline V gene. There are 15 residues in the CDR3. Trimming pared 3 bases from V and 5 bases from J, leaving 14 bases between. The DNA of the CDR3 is TGTGCCAGCAGTTTCCGCGGGGGCCCCAACAATGAGCAGTTCTTC. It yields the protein CASSFRGGPNNEQFF.

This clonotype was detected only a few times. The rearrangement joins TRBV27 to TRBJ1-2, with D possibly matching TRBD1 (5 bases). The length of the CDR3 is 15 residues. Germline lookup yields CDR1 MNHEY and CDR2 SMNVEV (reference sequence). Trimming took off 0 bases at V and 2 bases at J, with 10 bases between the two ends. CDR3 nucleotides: TGTGCCAGCAGTTTATCGATTCAGGGAAACTATGGCTACACCTTC. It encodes CASSLSIQGNYGYTF.

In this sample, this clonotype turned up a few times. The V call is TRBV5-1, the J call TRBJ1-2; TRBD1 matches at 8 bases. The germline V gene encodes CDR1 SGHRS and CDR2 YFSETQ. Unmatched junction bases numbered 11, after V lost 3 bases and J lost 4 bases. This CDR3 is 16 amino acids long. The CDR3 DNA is TGCGCCAGCAGCTCCGGACTCCTGGACAGGGTCTATGGCTACACCTTC. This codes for CASSSGLLDRVYGYTF.

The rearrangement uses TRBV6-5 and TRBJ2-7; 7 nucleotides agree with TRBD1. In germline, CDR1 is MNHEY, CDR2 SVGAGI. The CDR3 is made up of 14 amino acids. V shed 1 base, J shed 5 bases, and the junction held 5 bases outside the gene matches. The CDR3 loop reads CASSYLSTGHEQYF. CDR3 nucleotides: TGTGCCAGCAGTTACTTATCGACAGGGCACGAGCAGTACTTC.

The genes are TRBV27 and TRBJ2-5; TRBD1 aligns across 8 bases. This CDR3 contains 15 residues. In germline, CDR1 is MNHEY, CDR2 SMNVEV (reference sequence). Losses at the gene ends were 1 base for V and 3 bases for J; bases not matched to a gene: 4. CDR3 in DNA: TGTGCCAGCAGTTTATTTGGACAGGGAAAAGAGACCCAGTACTTC. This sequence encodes CASSLFGQGKETQYF.

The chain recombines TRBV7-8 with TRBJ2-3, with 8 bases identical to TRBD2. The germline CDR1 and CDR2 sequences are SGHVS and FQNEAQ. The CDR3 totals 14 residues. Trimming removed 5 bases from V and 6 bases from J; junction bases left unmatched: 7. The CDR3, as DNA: TGTGCCAGCAGCCTACCGGGACTAGGGGATACGCAGTATTTT. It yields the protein CASSLPGLGDTQYF.